This T cell receptor (beta chain) appears in the sequencing data of a study of blood T cell repertoires in COVID-19. The method was immunoSEQ multiplex PCR; TCRdb's version includes in-frame clones alone and lacks a portion of them. The profile covers about 260,000 clones, with over 75% appearing a single time and over 8.5% taken by the ten largest. CDR1 and CDR2 from the germline V gene are SEHNR and FQNEAQ (reference sequence). V gave up 1 base and J gave up 3 bases, with 6 bases separating them. The CDR3 has 13 amino acids. This clone was seen once. Material: peripheral blood. This chain connects TRBV7-9 to TRBJ1-2; D ambiguous. This clonotype was sampled from a human donor in a cohort sampled during active COVID-19. The DNA for the CDR3 is TGTGCCAGCAGCTTAGTCCAGGACTATGGCTACACCTTC. Residues: CASSLVQDYGYTF.